Detailed here is one T cell receptor (beta chain). The target of this receptor is not known. Nothing much larger sits one base from this clone, and base qualities are not available. This entry is derived from a study of blood T cells in healthy people across ages (dated by TCRdb to about 2015). Some background on the complete study: In model experiments, template switching captured about one uniquely barcoded TCR beta cDNA molecule for every two T cells. Age-related changes in TCR beta repertoire diversity were measured in the study by deep sequencing normalized with unique cDNA molecular identifiers. Donors were grouped into four age groups: young (average 16 years), middle-aged (around 39), aged (around 62) and long-lived (about 82). To avoid experimental bias, donors of different ages were randomly spread across the sequencing lanes. For two donors (one aged 18 to 30 and one aged 80 or older), the study analyzed two additional independent replicas of 1 million unique cDNA reads from the same blood draw.

Paper-wide results and their limitations: Observed TCR beta diversity per million T cells fell roughly linearly with age, and a significant reduction was already apparent by age roughly 40. The CMV infection status of donors was not known, potentially confounding age-related changes in expanded clonotypes. Total diversity estimates from one million sequenced T cells were considered lower bounds and underestimates. The long-lived group showed more naive CD4+ T cells, fewer expanded clones and increased TCR diversity than the aged group, suggesting age selection. Conclusive comparison of naive and antigen-experienced compartments was prevented by the profiling of bulk unsorted PBMCs. There was a strong correlation between observed TCR beta diversity and the percentage of naive T cells measured by flow cytometry.

Donors were roughly 40 systemically healthy Caucasian individuals from Russia aged roughly 6 to 90 years. Each donor gave 8.5 to 10 milliliters of peripheral blood, collected into EDTA-treated Vacutainer tubes. PBMCs were isolated by Ficoll-Paque density-gradient centrifugation, with at least 7 million obtained per sample. Trizol reagent was used to extract total RNA from PBMCs, with at least 5.5 micrograms per sample. The percentages of naive CD45RAhigh/CD27high T cells were determined by flow cytometry on a PBMC aliquot from every donor. Libraries came from 5' RACE. Sequenced using an Illumina HiSeq 2500. A second PCR of about 6 to 12 cycles was run with a J-beta primer mix and a sample-barcoded 5' primer. Each TCR beta cDNA molecule received a unique molecular identifier from a template-switch 5' adaptor carrying 12 random nucleotides. At least 3 million CDR3-containing paired-end reads were obtained from each sample. First-strand cDNA synthesis was performed from all RNA using the Mint cDNA synthesis kit, with priming by a TRBC-specific oligonucleotide. After uracil-DNA glycosylase treatment, a first 18-cycle PCR used universal primers M1SS and BC2_uni_R on all cDNA. The original pipeline was this. Normalization of each sample was performed by random selection of 1 million high-quality reads, each carrying a distinct molecular identifier. Instead of being binned into consensus sequences, reads that shared molecular identifiers were thrown out. MiTCR, set to a Q25 quality threshold and the strictest error-elimination algorithm, was used for CDR3 identification, clonotype clustering and error correction. A nonparametric unseen species model with Euler transformation was used to estimate lower-bound total TCR beta diversity. Through fastp at Q25 and MiXCR, TCRdb rebuilt clones from the public reads, retaining in-frame beta chains. Each CDR3 protein gets just one entry, which takes the most common genes and DNA from the rows behind it. The V and J calls were determined by TCRdb, not by the authors. In this sample the table shows 1.5 million to 2 million distinct CDR3 sequences, 40% to 55% of which occur a single time. The ten largest clones take up approximately 2.1% of the sample.

V gives up 5 bases and J gives up 1 base, and the segment between their germline ends measures 14 bases. The cysteine opens and the phenylalanine closes a CDR3 of 15 amino acids. The read is trimmed to its CDR3 DNA, 45 bases read in frame from base 1. CDR1 and CDR2 were assigned from the germline V gene (reference sequence) as MNHNY and SVGAGI. This receptor was identified in a woman aged 40 to 50 in good health. The sequence joins TRBV6-6 to TRBJ2-5, with no confidently assigned D gene. The sample taken for sequencing was blood. At the DNA level, the sequence is TGTGCCAGCAGTCGCCCGGCAAGCTTCCAAGAGACCCAGTACTTC. It translates as CASSRPASFQETQYF.